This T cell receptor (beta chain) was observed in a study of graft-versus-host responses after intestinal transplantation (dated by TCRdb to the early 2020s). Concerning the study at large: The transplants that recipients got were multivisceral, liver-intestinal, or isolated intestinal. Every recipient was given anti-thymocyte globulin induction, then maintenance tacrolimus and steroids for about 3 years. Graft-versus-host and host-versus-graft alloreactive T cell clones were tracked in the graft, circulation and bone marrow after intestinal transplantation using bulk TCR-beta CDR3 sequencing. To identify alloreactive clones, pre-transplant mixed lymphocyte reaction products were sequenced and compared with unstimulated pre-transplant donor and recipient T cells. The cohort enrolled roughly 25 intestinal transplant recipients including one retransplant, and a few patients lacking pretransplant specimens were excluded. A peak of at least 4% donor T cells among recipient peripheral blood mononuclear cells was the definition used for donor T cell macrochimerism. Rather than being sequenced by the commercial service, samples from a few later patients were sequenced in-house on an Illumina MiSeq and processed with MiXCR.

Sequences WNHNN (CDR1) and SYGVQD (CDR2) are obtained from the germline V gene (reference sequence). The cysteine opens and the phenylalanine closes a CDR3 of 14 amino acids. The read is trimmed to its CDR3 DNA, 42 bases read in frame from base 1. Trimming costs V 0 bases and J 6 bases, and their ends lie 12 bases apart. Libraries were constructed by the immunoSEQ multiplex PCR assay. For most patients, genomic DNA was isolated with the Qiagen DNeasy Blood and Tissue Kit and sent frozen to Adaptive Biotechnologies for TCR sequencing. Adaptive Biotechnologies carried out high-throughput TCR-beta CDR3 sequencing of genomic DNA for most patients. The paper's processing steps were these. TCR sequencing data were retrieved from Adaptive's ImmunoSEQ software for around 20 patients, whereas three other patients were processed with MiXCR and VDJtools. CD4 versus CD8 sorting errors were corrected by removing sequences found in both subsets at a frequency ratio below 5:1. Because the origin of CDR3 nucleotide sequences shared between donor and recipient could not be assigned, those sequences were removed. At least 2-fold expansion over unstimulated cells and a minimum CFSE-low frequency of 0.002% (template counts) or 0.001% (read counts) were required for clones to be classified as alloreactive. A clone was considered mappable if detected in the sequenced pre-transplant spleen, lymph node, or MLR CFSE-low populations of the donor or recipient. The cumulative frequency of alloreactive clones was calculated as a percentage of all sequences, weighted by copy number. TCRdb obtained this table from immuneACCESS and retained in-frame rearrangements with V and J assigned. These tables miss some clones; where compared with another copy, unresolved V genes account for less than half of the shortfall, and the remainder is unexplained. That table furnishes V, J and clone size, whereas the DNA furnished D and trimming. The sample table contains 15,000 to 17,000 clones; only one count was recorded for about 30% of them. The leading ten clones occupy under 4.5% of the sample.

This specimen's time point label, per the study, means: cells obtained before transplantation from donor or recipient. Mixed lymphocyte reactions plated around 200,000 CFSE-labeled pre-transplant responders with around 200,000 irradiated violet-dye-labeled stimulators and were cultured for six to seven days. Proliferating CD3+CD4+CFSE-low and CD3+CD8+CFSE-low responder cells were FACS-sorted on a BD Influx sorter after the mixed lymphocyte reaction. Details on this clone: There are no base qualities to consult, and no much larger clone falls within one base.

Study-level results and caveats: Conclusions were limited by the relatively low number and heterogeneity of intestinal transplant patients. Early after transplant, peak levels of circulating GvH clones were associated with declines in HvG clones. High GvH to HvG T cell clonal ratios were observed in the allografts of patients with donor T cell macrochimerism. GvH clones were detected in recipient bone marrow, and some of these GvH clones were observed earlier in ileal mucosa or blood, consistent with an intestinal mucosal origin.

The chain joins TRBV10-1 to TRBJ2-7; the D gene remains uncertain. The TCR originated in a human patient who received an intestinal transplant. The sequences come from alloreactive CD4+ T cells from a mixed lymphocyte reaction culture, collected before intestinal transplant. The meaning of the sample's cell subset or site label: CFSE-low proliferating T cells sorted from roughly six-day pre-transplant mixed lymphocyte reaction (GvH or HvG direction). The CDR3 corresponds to CASSESVAVAEQYF. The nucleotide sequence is TGCGCCAGCAGTGAGTCGGTAGCAGTAGCCGAGCAGTACTTC.